A selection of T cell receptor beta chains follows, all from one sample in a study of Ad26.COV2.S vaccination and SARS-CoV-2 variants. Clones were sequenced by immunoSEQ multiplex PCR, and TCRdb holds only the in-frame ones, with some missing. Of some 400,000 clones listed, 89% are singletons. The input for sequencing was peripheral blood, taken in a trial of Ad26.COV2.S vaccine versus placebo. All receptors come from a person between 18 and 59 years old who received the Ad26.COV2.S COVID-19 vaccine or a placebo. Each CDR3 is given without its conserved first and last residue.

TRBV18	ASSTTLSSGRETGELF
TRBV7-9	ASSLALAGATDTDTQY
TRBV2	ASSGFRGKNIQY
TRBV24-1	ATSDHRGGKETQY
TRBV30	AWRGQGRTEAF
TRBV12-3/TRBV12-4	ASSLLGSGEQY
TRBV5-4	ASSGGASSYNEQF
TRBV6-5	ASSYHRRGEDGYT
TRBV7-2	ASSSVVGETQY
TRBV15	ATRGLGSSPLH
TRBV27	ASSLLGGSAHYGYT